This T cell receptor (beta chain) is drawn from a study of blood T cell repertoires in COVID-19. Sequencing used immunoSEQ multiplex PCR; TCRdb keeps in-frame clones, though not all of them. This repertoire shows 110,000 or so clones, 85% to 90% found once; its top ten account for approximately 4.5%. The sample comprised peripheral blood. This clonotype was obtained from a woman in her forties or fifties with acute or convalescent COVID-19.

The CDR3 nucleotides are TGTGCCAGCAGCTTCCGGGGGAACACCGGGGAGCTGTTTTTT. Translation gives CASSFRGNTGELFF. This chain uses TRBV5-4 with TRBJ2-2, with D perhaps TRBD2 (5 bases). Germline values: CDR1 SGHNT, CDR2 YYREEE (reference sequence). The CDR3 loop spans 14 amino acids. Trimming shortened V by 2 bases and J by 1 base, and 6 bases separated the two germline ends.